This is a list of T cell receptor beta chains from one sample in a study of Ad26.COV2.S vaccination and SARS-CoV-2 variants. Sequencing was performed with immunoSEQ multiplex PCR; in TCRdb, only in-frame clones are kept and a portion is missing. Found here are about 480,000 clones, 87% of them singletons; the top ten hold roughly 13%. Sequences were derived from peripheral blood, sampled in a trial of Ad26.COV2.S vaccine versus placebo. All receptors derive from a person aged 18 to 65 who received the Ad26.COV2.S COVID-19 vaccine or a placebo. Both conserved end residues are part of each CDR3. Each record gives: CDR3 DNA, CDR3 protein, J gene, D gene, V gene, clone size. D genes are given only for firm matches. The size field is filled for only some rows; it gives once, few, many or a size class.

DNA: TGTGCCAGCAGCCTCAGCGGGTACAATGAGCAGTTCTTC
CDR3: CASSLSGYNEQFF
J: TRBJ2-1
D: -
V: TRBV12-3/TRBV12-4
size: -

DNA: TGTGCCAGCAGTGTTCAGGCGGGAAATCAGCCCCAGCATTTT
CDR3: CASSVQAGNQPQHF
J: TRBJ1-5
D: -
V: TRBV2
size: -

DNA: TGTGCCAGCAGTCTTCATCCCGGGACTAGCACAGATACGCAGTATTTT
CDR3: CASSLHPGTSTDTQYF
J: TRBJ2-3
D: -
V: TRBV9
size: -

DNA: TGTGCCAGTAGTACACGGCCCCAGGGGGCCGGGGGGACCCAGTACTTC
CDR3: CASSTRPQGAGGTQYF
J: TRBJ2-5
D: TRBD1
V: TRBV19
size: -

DNA: TGCGCCAGCGCCCTGTCGTGGGGCGCCTCGAACACCGGGGAGCTGTTTTTT
CDR3: CASALSWGASNTGELFF
J: TRBJ2-2
D: -
V: TRBV5-1
size: -

DNA: TGTGCCAGCAGCCTGGGACTAGCGGGAGAAGAGCAGTTCTTC
CDR3: CASSLGLAGEEQFF
J: TRBJ2-1
D: TRBD2
V: TRBV6-2/TRBV6-3
size: once

DNA: TGTGCCAGCAGCCTCGGACAGGGGGCCGGTTTCGAGCAGTTCTTC
CDR3: CASSLGQGAGFEQFF
J: TRBJ2-1
D: TRBD1
V: TRBV11-2
size: -

DNA: TGTGCCAGCAGGCGCTCGACAGGGGGCTGGGCACCCCTCCACTTT
CDR3: CASRRSTGGWAPLHF
J: TRBJ1-6
D: TRBD1
V: TRBV28
size: -

DNA: TGCGCCAGCAGACAGGGACAGGGTGCCCACGAGCAGTACTTC
CDR3: CASRQGQGAHEQYF
J: TRBJ2-7
D: TRBD1
V: TRBV5-1
size: -

DNA: TGTGCCAGCAGCCTCACAGCAGCCAACACTGAAGCTTTCTTT
CDR3: CASSLTAANTEAFF
J: TRBJ1-1
D: -
V: TRBV27
size: -

DNA: TGTGCCATCGCCCCGGGAGACAGGGGCTATGGCTACACCTTC
CDR3: CAIAPGDRGYGYTF
J: TRBJ1-2
D: TRBD1
V: TRBV10-3
size: -

DNA: TGTGCCAGCAGTTACTCAACAAGCGGCAATGAGCAGTTCTTC
CDR3: CASSYSTSGNEQFF
J: TRBJ2-1
D: -
V: TRBV6-6
size: once

DNA: TGTGCCAGCAGCCCCGAGTGGGTAGGGACTAGCGCGGTCAATGAGCAGTTCTTC
CDR3: CASSPEWVGTSAVNEQFF
J: TRBJ2-1
D: TRBD2
V: TRBV7-8
size: -

DNA: TGTGCCAGCAGCTTAGCGGGAGGGCCGGGCAATGAGCAGTTCTTC
CDR3: CASSLAGGPGNEQFF
J: TRBJ2-1
D: TRBD2
V: TRBV7-2
size: -

DNA: TGTGCCAGCTCACCGGAGCAGGGGAGGGACTATGGCTACACCTTC
CDR3: CASSPEQGRDYGYTF
J: TRBJ1-2
D: -
V: TRBV18
size: -

DNA: TGTGCCAGCAGTTCCGGATGGACTGAAGCTTTCTTT
CDR3: CASSSGWTEAFF
J: TRBJ1-1
D: -
V: TRBV6-5
size: -

DNA: TGTGCCAGTAGTATGCAGGGGGCCGGTACTGAAGCTTTCTTT
CDR3: CASSMQGAGTEAFF
J: TRBJ1-1
D: TRBD1
V: TRBV19
size: -

DNA: TGCAGCGTTGCGGACAGAGATAATTCACCCCTCCACTTT
CDR3: CSVADRDNSPLHF
J: TRBJ1-6
D: -
V: TRBV29-1
size: -

DNA: TGTGCCAGCTCACCACGTGGGATTAGCAATCAGCCCCAGCATTTT
CDR3: CASSPRGISNQPQHF
J: TRBJ1-5
D: -
V: TRBV18
size: -

DNA: TGTGCCAGCAGCTTAGTCCCGGACAGGGTTTCTTCGGACACTGAAGCTTTCTTT
CDR3: CASSLVPDRVSSDTEAFF
J: TRBJ1-1
D: TRBD1
V: TRBV7-8
size: -

DNA: TGTGCCAGCAGCCTAGAAACAGGGGTGTTACAGCCCCAGCATTTT
CDR3: CASSLETGVLQPQHF
J: TRBJ1-5
D: TRBD1
V: TRBV7-2
size: -

DNA: TGCGCCAGCAGCTTGGTGCAGCCCACAGATACGCAGTATTTT
CDR3: CASSLVQPTDTQYF
J: TRBJ2-3
D: -
V: TRBV5-1
size: -

DNA: TGTGCCAGCAGCGTGGGACTGAACTATGGCTACACCTTC
CDR3: CASSVGLNYGYTF
J: TRBJ1-2
D: -
V: TRBV7-6
size: -

DNA: TGTGCCAGCAGTTTAGTTGGGGGCTATGGCTACACCTTC
CDR3: CASSLVGGYGYTF
J: TRBJ1-2
D: -
V: TRBV12-3/TRBV12-4
size: -

DNA: TGTGCGTGGCCCCGGGGCCTGGGGGGCTACACCTTC
CDR3: CAWPRGLGGYTF
J: TRBJ1-2
D: -
V: TRBV30
size: -

DNA: TGCGCCAGCAGCCTTGACTATGGCTACACCTTC
CDR3: CASSLDYGYTF
J: TRBJ1-2
D: -
V: TRBV5-1
size: -

DNA: TGTGCCAGCAGCCTCACTTGGGGCAATCAGCCCCAGCATTTT
CDR3: CASSLTWGNQPQHF
J: TRBJ1-5
D: -
V: TRBV7-2
size: -

DNA: TGCGCCAGCAGTACCGGAGGCCCGGCGGGCTACACCTTC
CDR3: CASSTGGPAGYTF
J: TRBJ1-2
D: -
V: TRBV5-1
size: once

DNA: TGTGCCAGCAGCCCCGGGGGGAACACTGAAGCTTTCTTT
CDR3: CASSPGGNTEAFF
J: TRBJ1-1
D: -
V: TRBV7-8
size: -

DNA: TGTGCCAGCAGTCCCGCTAGCGGGAGTCAGTACGAGCAGTACTTC
CDR3: CASSPASGSQYEQYF
J: TRBJ2-7
D: TRBD2
V: TRBV2
size: -

DNA: TGTGCCAGCAGCCTTGAGGCTAGCGGCTACAATGAGCAGTTCTTC
CDR3: CASSLEASGYNEQFF
J: TRBJ2-1
D: TRBD2
V: TRBV3-1/TRBV3-2
size: -

DNA: TGTGCCAGCAGCTCCGGGACAGGGAGCAATAGCAATCAGCCCCAGCATTTT
CDR3: CASSSGTGSNSNQPQHF
J: TRBJ1-5
D: TRBD1
V: TRBV7-9
size: -

DNA: TGTGCCGGCTCGACGGGACAGTCCTACAATGAGCAGTTCTTC
CDR3: CAGSTGQSYNEQFF
J: TRBJ2-1
D: TRBD1
V: TRBV25-1
size: few

DNA: TGTGCCAGCAGCTTGGGACTAGCCGCTTGGAACGAGCAGTACTTC
CDR3: CASSLGLAAWNEQYF
J: TRBJ2-7
D: TRBD2
V: TRBV6-5
size: -

DNA: TGTGCCTGGGCTGATGGGGGACTAGCGGGAGGCCGGATTTACGAGCAGTACTTC
CDR3: CAWADGGLAGGRIYEQYF
J: TRBJ2-7
D: TRBD2
V: TRBV30
size: -

DNA: TGTGCCAGCAGCAAAGGGCGACTAGCGGGAGATTTTGCCGGGGAGCTGTTTTTT
CDR3: CASSKGRLAGDFAGELFF
J: TRBJ2-2
D: -
V: TRBV21-1
size: -

DNA: TGTGCCAGCAGCCTAGTAGGCAGAAGCTCCCAACTCTCTGGAAACACCATATATTTT
CDR3: CASSLVGRSSQLSGNTIYF
J: TRBJ1-3
D: -
V: TRBV7-8
size: -

DNA: TGTGCCAGCAGCTCCGCCCCGACAGGGATCAATGGCTACACCTTC
CDR3: CASSSAPTGINGYTF
J: TRBJ1-2
D: TRBD1
V: TRBV5-4
size: -

DNA: TGTGCCAGTAGTCACAGGGTGGGGAATGAGCAGTTCTTC
CDR3: CASSHRVGNEQFF
J: TRBJ2-1
D: -
V: TRBV19
size: -

DNA: TGTGCCAGCAGTGGGAGGGGACAGGGGTACACTGAAGCTTTCTTT
CDR3: CASSGRGQGYTEAFF
J: TRBJ1-1
D: TRBD1
V: TRBV11-3
size: few

DNA: TGTGCCAGTAGTAAACCGGGACAGGGGGCGAGGAACACTGAAGCTTTCTTT
CDR3: CASSKPGQGARNTEAFF
J: TRBJ1-1
D: TRBD1
V: TRBV19
size: -

DNA: TGTGCCAGCAGCAACAGCGGGAGTGGGACCGGGGAGCTGTTTTTT
CDR3: CASSNSGSGTGELFF
J: TRBJ2-2
D: TRBD2
V: TRBV6-2/TRBV6-3
size: -

DNA: TGTGCCAGCTCACCACGTAGCGGTGAGACCCAGTACTTC
CDR3: CASSPRSGETQYF
J: TRBJ2-5
D: -
V: TRBV18
size: -

DNA: TGTGCCAGTAAGGCGGTAGCGGGAGGTGTCACCGGGGAGCTGTTTTTT
CDR3: CASKAVAGGVTGELFF
J: TRBJ2-2
D: TRBD2
V: TRBV19
size: -

DNA: TGTGCCAGCAGTCCCCGGGGACCTGAAAAACTGTTTTTT
CDR3: CASSPRGPEKLFF
J: TRBJ1-4
D: -
V: TRBV6-2/TRBV6-3
size: -

DNA: TGTGCCAGCAGCTTAGGACTTGGTGTCAGCACAGATACGCAGTATTTT
CDR3: CASSLGLGVSTDTQYF
J: TRBJ2-3
D: -
V: TRBV7-8
size: -

DNA: TGTGCCAGCAGCTTCGAGGGGTATGAGAATCAGCCCCAGCATTTT
CDR3: CASSFEGYENQPQHF
J: TRBJ1-5
D: -
V: TRBV7-9
size: few

DNA: TGTGCCAGCAGCGTAGAACTAGCGGGTTACAATGAGCAGTTCTTC
CDR3: CASSVELAGYNEQFF
J: TRBJ2-1
D: TRBD2
V: TRBV9
size: -